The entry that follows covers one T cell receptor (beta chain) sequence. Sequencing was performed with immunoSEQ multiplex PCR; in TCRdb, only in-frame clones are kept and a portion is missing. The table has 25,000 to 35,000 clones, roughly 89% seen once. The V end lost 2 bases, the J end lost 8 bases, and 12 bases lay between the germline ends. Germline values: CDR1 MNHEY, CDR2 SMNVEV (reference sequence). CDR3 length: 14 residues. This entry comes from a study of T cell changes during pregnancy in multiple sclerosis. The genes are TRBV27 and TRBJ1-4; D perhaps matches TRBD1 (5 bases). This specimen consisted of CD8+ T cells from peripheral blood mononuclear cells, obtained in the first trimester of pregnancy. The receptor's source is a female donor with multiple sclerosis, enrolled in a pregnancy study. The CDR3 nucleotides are TGTGCCAGCAGTTTAAGGGGTCTAAGGGAAAAACTGTTTTTT. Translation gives CASSLRGLREKLFF.